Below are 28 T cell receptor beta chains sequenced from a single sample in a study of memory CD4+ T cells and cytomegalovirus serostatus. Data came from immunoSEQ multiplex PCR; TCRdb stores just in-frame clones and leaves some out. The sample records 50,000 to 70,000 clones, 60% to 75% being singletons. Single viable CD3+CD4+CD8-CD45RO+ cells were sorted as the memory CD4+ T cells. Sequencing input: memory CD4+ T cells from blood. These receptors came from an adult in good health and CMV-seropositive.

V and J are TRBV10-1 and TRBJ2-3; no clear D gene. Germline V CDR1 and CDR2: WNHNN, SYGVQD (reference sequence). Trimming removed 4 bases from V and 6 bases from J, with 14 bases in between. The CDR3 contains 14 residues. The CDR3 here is CASSGGLGSDTQYF. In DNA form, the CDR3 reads TGCGCCAGCAGTGGGGGTTTAGGATCCGATACGCAGTATTTT.

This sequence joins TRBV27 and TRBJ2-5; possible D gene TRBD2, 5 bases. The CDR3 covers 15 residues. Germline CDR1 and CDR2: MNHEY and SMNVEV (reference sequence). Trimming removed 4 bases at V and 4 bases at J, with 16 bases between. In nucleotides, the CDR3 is TGTGCCAGCAGTTCCCCTAGCAAATGGGGAGAGACCCAGTACTTC. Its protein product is CASSSPSKWGETQYF.

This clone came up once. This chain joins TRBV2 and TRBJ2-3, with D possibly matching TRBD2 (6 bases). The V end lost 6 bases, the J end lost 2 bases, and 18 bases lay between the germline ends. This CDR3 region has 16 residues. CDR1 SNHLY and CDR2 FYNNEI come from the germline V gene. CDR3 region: CASSGGASGATDTQYF. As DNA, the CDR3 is TGTGCCAGCAGCGGAGGGGCCTCTGGGGCCACAGATACGCAGTATTTT.

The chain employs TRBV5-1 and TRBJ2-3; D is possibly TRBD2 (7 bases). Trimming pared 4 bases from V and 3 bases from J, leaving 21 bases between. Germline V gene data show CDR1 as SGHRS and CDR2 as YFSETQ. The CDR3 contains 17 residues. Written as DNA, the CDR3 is TGCGCCAGCAGCAGTATGCCGTTGGGAGGGGGGACAGATACGCAGTATTTT. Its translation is CASSSMPLGGGTDTQYF.

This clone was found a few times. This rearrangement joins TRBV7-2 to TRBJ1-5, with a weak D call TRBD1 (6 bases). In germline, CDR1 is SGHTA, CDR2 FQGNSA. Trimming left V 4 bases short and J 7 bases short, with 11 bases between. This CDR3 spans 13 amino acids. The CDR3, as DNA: TGTGCCAGCAGCTATAGGGGGGAACAGCCCCAGCATTTT. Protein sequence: CASSYRGEQPQHF.

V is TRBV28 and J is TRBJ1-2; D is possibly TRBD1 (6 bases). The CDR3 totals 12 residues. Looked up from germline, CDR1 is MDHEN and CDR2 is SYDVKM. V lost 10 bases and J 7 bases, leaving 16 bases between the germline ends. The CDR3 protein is CANQGGSGGYTF. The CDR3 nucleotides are TGTGCCAACCAAGGGGGTTCGGGTGGCTACACCTTC.

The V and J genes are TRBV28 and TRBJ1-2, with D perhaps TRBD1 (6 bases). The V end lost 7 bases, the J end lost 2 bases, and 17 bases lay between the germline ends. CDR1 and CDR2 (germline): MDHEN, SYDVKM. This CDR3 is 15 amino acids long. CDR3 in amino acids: CASITGGSSNYGYTF. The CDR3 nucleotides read TGTGCCAGCATAACTGGGGGCTCCTCGAACTATGGCTACACCTTC.

As DNA, the CDR3 is TGTGCCAGCAGCTTAGTAGCGGGAGATGGGGAGCAGTACGTC. This sequence encodes CASSLVAGDGEQYV. The chain employs TRBV7-6 and TRBJ2-7, with TRBD2 matching 9 bases. The CDR3 runs to 14 residues. Germline loops: CDR1 SGHVS, CDR2 FNYEAQ. The junction had 5 bases not matched to a gene; V was cut back by 1 base and J by 7 bases.

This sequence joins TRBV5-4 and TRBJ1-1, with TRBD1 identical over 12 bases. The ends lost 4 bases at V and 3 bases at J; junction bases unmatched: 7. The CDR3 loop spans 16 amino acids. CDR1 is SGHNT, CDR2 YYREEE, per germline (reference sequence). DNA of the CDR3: TGTGCCAGCAGCATGGGACAGGGGGCTACCCACACTGAAGCTTTCTTT. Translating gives CASSMGQGATHTEAFF.

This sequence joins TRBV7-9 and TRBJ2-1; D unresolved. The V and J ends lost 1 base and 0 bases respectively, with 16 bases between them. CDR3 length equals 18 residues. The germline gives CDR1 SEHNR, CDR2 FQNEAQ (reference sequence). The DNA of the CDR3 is TGTGCCAGCAGCTTAGGTTCTATAGGCTGGAGCTCCTACAATGAGCAGTTCTTC. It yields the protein CASSLGSIGWSSYNEQFF. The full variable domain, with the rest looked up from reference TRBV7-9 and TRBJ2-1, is DTGVSQNPRHKITKRGQNVTFRCDPISEHNRLYWYRQTLGQGPEFLTYFQNEAQLEKSRLLSDRFSAERPKGSFSTLEIQRTEQGDSAMYLCASSLGSIGWSSYNEQFFGPGTRLTVL.

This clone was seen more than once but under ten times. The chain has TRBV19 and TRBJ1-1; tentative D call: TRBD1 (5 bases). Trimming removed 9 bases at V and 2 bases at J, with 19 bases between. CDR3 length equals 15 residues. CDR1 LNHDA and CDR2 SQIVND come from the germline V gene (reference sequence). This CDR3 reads CASLPQGTINTEAFF. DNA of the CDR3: TGTGCCAGCCTCCCCCAAGGGACGATAAACACTGAAGCTTTCTTT.

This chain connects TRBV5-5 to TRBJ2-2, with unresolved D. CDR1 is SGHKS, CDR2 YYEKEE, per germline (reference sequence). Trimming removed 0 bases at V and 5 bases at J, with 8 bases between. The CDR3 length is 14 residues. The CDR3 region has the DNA TGTGCCAGCAGCTTGGTAGCTGGTACCGGGGAGCTGTTTTTT. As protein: CASSLVAGTGELFF. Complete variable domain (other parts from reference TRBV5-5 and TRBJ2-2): DAGVTQSPTHLIKTRGQQVTLRCSPISGHKSVSWYQQVLGQGPQFIFQYYEKEERGRGNFPDRFSARQFPNYSSELNVNALLLGDSALYLCASSLVAGTGELFFGEGSRLTVL.

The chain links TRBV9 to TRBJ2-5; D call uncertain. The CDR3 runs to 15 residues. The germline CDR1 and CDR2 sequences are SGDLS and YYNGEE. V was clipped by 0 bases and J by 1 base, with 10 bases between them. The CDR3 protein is CASSVGPLIQETQYF. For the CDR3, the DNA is TGTGCCAGCAGCGTAGGACCGCTCATCCAAGAGACCCAGTACTTC.

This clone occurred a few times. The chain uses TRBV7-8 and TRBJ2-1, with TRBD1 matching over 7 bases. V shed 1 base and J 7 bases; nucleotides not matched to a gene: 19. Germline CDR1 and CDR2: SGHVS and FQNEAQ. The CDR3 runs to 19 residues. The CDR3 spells CASSLGRQGSSLLDNEQFF. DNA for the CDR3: TGTGCCAGCAGCTTAGGGAGACAGGGATCATCGCTTCTTGATAATGAGCAGTTCTTC.

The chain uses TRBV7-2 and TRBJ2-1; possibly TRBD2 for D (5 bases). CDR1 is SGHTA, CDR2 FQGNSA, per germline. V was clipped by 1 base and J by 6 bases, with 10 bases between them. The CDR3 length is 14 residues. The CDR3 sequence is CASSLEVRVNEQFF. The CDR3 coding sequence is TGTGCCAGCAGCTTAGAGGTGAGGGTCAATGAGCAGTTCTTC. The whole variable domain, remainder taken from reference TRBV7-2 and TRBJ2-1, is GAGVSQSPSNKVTEKGKDVELRCDPISGHTALYWYRQSLGQGLEFLIYFQGNSAPDKSGLPSDRFSAERTGGSVSTLTIQRTQQEDSAVYLCASSLEVRVNEQFFGPGTRLTVL.

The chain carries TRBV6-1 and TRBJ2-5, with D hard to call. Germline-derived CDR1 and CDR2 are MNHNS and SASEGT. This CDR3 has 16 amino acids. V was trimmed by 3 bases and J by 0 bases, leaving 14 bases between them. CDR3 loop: CASSDLGRPHQETQYF. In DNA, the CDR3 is TGTGCCAGCAGTGACCTCGGACGCCCCCACCAAGAGACCCAGTACTTC.

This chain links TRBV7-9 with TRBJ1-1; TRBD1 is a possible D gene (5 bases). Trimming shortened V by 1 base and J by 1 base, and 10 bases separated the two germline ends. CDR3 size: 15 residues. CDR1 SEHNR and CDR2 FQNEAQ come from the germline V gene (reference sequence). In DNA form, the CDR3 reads TGTGCCAGCAGCTTAGTATCAGGGCGGAACACTGAAGCTTTCTTT. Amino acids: CASSLVSGRNTEAFF.

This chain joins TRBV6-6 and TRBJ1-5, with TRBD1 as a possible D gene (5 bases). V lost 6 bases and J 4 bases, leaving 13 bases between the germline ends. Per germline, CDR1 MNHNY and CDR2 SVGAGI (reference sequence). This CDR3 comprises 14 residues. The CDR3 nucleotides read TGTGCCAGCAGCCTCTCTGGACATAATCAGCCCCAGCATTTT. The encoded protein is CASSLSGHNQPQHF.

DNA for the CDR3: TGTGCCAGCAGCCCCAGGACAGGGCGTAACACGGAGACCCAGTACTTC. Translating it yields CASSPRTGRNTETQYF. The gene calls are TRBV7-8 and TRBJ2-5; TRBD1 matches at 8 bases. V was clipped by 5 bases and J by 5 bases; unmatched bases: 13. The CDR3 extends over 16 amino acids. Per germline, CDR1 SGHVS and CDR2 FQNEAQ.

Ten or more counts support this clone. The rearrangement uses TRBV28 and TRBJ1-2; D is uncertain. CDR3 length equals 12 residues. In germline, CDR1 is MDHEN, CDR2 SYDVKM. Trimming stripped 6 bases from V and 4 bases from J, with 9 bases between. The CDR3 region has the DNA TGTGCCAGCAGACTCTCAACCTATGGCTACACCTTC. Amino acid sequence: CASRLSTYGYTF.

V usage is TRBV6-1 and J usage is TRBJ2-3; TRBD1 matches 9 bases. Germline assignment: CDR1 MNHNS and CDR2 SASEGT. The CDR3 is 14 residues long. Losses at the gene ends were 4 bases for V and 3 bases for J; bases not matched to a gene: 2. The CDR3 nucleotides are TGTGCCAGCAGTGGGGGACAGGGTACAGATACGCAGTATTTT. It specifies CASSGGQGTDTQYF.

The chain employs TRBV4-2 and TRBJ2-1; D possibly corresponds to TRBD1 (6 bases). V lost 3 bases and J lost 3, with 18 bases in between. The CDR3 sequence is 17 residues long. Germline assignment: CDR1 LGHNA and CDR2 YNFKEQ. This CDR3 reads CASSHPSGAHIYNEQFF. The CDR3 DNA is TGTGCCAGCAGCCACCCCTCAGGGGCCCACATCTACAATGAGCAGTTCTTC.

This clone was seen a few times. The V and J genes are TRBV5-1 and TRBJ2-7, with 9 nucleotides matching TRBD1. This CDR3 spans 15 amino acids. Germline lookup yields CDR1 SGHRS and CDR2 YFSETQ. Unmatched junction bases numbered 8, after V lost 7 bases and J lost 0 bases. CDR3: CASAEGQGSSYEQYF. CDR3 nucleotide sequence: TGCGCCAGCGCGGAGGGACAGGGAAGCTCCTACGAGCAGTACTTC.

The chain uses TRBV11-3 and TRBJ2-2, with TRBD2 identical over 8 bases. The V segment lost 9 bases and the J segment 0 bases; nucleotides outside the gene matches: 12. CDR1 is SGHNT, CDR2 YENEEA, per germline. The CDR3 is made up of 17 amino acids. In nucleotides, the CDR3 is TGTGCCAGGGACGGGAGGGCTTTTCCCGCGAACACCGGGGAGCTGTTTTTT. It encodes CARDGRAFPANTGELFF.

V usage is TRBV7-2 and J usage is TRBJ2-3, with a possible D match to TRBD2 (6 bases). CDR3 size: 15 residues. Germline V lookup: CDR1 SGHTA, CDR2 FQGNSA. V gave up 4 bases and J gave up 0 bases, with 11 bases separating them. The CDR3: CASSSDYQSTDTQYF. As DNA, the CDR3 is TGTGCCAGCAGCTCGGACTACCAAAGCACAGATACGCAGTATTTT.

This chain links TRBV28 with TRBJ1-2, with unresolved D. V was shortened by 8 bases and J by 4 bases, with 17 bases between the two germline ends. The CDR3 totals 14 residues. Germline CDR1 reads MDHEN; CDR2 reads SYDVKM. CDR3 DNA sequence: TGTGCCAGCGAGGGTAGTACAGAAGGCTATGGCTACACCTTC. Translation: CASEGSTEGYGYTF.

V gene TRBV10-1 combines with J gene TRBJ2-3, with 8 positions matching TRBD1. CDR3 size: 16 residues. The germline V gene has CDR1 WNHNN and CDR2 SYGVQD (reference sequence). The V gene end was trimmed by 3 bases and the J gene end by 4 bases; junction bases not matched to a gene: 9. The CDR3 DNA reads TGCGCCAGCAGTGACCGGACAGGGATTAAGGCAGATACGCAGTATTTT. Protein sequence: CASSDRTGIKADTQYF.

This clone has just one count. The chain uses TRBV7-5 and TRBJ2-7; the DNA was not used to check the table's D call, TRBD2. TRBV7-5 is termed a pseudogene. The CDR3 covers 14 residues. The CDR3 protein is CARSLSGPSYEQYV. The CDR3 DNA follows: TGTGCCAGAAGCTTGAGCGGACCCTCCTACGAGCAGTACGTC.